The sequence of this T cell receptor (beta chain) was determined in a study of T cell responses to AZD1222 COVID-19 vaccine. The wider study: Pooled together were second doses at about 4 or about 12 weeks.

As concerns this clone: The antigen is unknown.

The CDR3 runs to 15 residues. Germline V gene lookup returns CDR1 MNHEY and CDR2 SMNVEV (reference sequence). The V end was cut by 2 bases, the J end by 4 bases, with 14 bases between. The study, taken as a whole, reports: Just 5 to 7 AZD1222 recipients were seropositive at baseline. There were vaccine-associated CD4 TCRs across spike, dominant at 160-218 and 743-854.

The method was immunoSEQ multiplex PCR; TCRdb's version includes in-frame clones alone and lacks a portion of them. The sample contains about 130,000 clones, 89% of which appear only once. The clonotype comes from an adult in good health. Here the sequenced sample was peripheral blood, taken on day 0 of AZD1222 vaccination. The chain employs TRBV27 and TRBJ1-1, with no clear D. The CDR3 nucleotides are TGTGCCAGCAGTTTACAGGCCACCATGGGCACTGAAGCTTTCTTT. Protein product: CASSLQATMGTEAFF.